This paragraph covers one TCR beta chain sequence. The record originates from a study of blood T cell repertoires in COVID-19. CDR3 length: 13 residues. Looked up from germline, CDR1 is LNHNV and CDR2 is YYDKDF (reference sequence). Trimming removed 3 bases from V and 8 bases from J, with 11 bases in between. Assay used: immunoSEQ multiplex PCR; TCRdb lists only in-frame clones, some missing. The sample consists of about 240,000 clones, around 90% of them appearing once. Sequenced: peripheral blood. This TCR was sampled from a woman in her 70s with active or convalescent COVID-19. J is TRBJ2-1 and V is TRBV15; possibly TRBD1 for D (6 bases). The CDR3 nucleotides are TGTGCCACCAGCAGGACAGGTTTGGATGAGCAGTTCTTC. This translates into CATSRTGLDEQFF. Full variable domain (missing parts from reference TRBV15 and TRBJ2-1): DAMVIQNPRYQVTQFGKPVTLSCSQTLNHNVMYWYQQKSSQAPKLLFHYYDKDFNNEADTPDNFQSRRPNTSFCFLDIRSPGLGDTAMYLCATSRTGLDEQFFGPGTRLTVL.